This paragraph reports one T cell receptor (beta chain). What it recognizes is unknown. TCRdb called the 5' RACE reads again in MiXCR, with one record for every CDR3 protein. The sample yields approximately 690,000 distinct CDR3 sequences, approximately 6% seen once. Looked up from germline, CDR1 is SNHLY and CDR2 is FYNNEI. This CDR3 spans 15 amino acids. Trimming cost V 5 bases and J 4 bases, with 17 bases left between them. The sample belongs to a study of identical twins. Study-wide results and caveats: Researchers caution that invariant MAIT and iNKT cells could partly confound zero-insertion analyses. There was more out-of-frame TCR alpha sharing in monozygotic twins than models estimated.

The receptor was derived from a man between 18 and 35 years old in good health. Input material: naive T cells sorted from blood. The rearrangement uses TRBV2 and TRBJ1-1, with D possibly matching TRBD1 (5 bases). The CDR3 DNA reads TGTGCCAGCAGTTCCCGGGGCGGGCCTGGCACTGAAGCTTTCTTT. It codes for CASSSRGGPGTEAFF.